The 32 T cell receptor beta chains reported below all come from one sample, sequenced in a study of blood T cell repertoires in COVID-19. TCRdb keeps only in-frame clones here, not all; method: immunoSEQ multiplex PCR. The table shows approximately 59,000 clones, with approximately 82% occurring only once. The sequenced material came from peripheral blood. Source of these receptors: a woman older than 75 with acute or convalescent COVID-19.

CDR3 bases: TGCGCCAGCAGCTTGGCACAGGTCTCTGGAAACACCATATATTTT. Encoded protein: CASSLAQVSGNTIYF. The J gene is TRBJ1-3, the V gene TRBV5-1; TRBD1 is a possible D gene (5 bases). The germline V and J ends were trimmed by 0 bases and 0 bases, with 7 bases remaining between them. CDR1 is SGHRS, CDR2 YFSETQ, per germline. The CDR3 runs 15 residues. The full variable domain, completed using reference TRBV5-1 and TRBJ1-3, is KAGVTQTPRYLIKTRGQQVTLSCSPISGHRSVSWYQQTPGQGLQFLFEYFSETQRNKGNFPGRFSGRQFSNSRSEMNVSTLELGDSALYLCASSLAQVSGNTIYFGEGSWLTVV.

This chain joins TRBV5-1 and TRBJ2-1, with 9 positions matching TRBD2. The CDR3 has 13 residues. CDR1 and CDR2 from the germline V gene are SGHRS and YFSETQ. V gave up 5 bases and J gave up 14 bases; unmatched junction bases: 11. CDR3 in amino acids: CASRIRLAADKFF. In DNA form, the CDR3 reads TGCGCCAGCAGGATACGACTAGCGGCCGATAAGTTCTTC.

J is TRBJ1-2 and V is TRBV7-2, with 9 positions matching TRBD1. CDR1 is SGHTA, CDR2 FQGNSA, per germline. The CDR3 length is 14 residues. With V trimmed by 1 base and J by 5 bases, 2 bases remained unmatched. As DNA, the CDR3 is TGTGCCAGCAGCTTAGGGGACAGGGAATATGGCTACACCTTC. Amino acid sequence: CASSLGDREYGYTF.

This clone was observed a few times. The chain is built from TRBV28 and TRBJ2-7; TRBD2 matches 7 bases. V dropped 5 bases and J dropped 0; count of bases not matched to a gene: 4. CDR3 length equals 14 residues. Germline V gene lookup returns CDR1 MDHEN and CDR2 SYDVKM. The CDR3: CASSPGGSSYEQYF. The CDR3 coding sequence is TGTGCCAGCAGTCCGGGGGGAAGCTCCTACGAGCAGTACTTC.

DNA of the CDR3: TGTGCCAGCAGTAGCGGGGGGTTCTCCTACGAGCAGTACTTC. Encoded protein: CASSSGGFSYEQYF. V and J are TRBV9 and TRBJ2-7, with 10 bases lining up with TRBD2. Germline values: CDR1 SGDLS, CDR2 YYNGEE. The CDR3 sequence is 14 residues long. After removal of 5 bases from V and 0 bases from J, the junction contained 2 bases not matched to a gene.

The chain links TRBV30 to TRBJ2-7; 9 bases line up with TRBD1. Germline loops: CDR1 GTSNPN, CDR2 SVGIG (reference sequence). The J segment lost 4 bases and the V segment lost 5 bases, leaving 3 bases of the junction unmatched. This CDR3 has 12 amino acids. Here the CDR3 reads CAWGGQGYEQYF. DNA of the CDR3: TGTGCCTGGGGAGGACAGGGGTACGAGCAGTACTTC.

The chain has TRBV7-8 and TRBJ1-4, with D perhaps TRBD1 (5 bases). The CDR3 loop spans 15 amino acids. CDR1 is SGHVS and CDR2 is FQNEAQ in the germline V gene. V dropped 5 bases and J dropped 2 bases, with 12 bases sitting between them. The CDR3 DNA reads TGTGCCAGCAGCCATTACGGGGGGACTAATGAAAAACTGTTTTTT. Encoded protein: CASSHYGGTNEKLFF.

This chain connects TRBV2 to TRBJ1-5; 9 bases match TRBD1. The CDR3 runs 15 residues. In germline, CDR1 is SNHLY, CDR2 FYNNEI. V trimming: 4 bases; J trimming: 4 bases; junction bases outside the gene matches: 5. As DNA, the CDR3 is TGTGCCAGCAGTGGGCACGGGACAGGGAATCAGCCCCAGCATTTT. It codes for CASSGHGTGNQPQHF.

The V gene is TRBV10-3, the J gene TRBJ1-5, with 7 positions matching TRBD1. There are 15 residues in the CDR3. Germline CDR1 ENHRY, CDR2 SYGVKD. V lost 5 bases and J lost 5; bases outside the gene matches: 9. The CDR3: CAISTSGGGYQPQHF. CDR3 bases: TGTGCCATCAGTACCTCCGGAGGGGGCTATCAGCCCCAGCATTTT.

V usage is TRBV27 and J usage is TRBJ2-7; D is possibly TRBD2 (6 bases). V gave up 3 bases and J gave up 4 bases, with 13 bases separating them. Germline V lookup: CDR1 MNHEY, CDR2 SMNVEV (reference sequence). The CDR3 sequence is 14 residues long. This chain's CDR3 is CASSLSGSRYEQYF. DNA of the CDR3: TGTGCCAGCAGTTTGTCCGGGAGTAGGTACGAGCAGTACTTC.

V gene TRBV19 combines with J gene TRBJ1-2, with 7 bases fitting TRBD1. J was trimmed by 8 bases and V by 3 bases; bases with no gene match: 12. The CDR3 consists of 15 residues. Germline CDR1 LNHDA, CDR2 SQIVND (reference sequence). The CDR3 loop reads CASSISTGKSHGYTF. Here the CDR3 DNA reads TGTGCCAGTAGTATCTCGACAGGGAAATCGCACGGCTACACCTTC.

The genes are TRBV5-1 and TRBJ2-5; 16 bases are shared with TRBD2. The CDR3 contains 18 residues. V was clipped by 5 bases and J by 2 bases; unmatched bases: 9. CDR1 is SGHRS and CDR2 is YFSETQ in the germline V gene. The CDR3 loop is CASRSGTSGGAGQETQYF. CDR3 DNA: TGCGCCAGCAGATCCGGGACTAGCGGGGGGGCCGGGCAAGAGACCCAGTACTTC. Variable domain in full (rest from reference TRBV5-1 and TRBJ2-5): KAGVTQTPRYLIKTRGQQVTLSCSPISGHRSVSWYQQTPGQGLQFLFEYFSETQRNKGNFPGRFSGRQFSNSRSEMNVSTLELGDSALYLCASRSGTSGGAGQETQYFGPGTRLLVL.

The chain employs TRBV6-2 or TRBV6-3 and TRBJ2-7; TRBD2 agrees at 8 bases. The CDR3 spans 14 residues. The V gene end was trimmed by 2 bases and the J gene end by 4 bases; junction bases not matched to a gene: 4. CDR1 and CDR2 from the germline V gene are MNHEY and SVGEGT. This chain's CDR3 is CASSYVGGEYEQYF. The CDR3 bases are TGTGCCAGCAGTTACGTCGGGGGGGAGTACGAGCAGTACTTC.

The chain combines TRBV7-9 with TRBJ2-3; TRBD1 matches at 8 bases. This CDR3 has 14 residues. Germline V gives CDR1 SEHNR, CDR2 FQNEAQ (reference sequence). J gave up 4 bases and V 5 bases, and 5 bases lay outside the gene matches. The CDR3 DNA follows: TGTGCCAGCAGCCAAGACAGGGGCCCAGATACGCAGTATTTT. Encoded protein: CASSQDRGPDTQYF.

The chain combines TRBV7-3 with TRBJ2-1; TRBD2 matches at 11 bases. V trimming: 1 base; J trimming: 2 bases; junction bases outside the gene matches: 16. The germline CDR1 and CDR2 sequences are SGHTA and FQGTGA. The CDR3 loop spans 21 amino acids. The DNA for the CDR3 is TGTGCCAGCAGCTTAAAAAAAATCCACTGGACTAGCGGGCTTACCTACAATGAGCAGTTCTTC. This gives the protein CASSLKKIHWTSGLTYNEQFF.

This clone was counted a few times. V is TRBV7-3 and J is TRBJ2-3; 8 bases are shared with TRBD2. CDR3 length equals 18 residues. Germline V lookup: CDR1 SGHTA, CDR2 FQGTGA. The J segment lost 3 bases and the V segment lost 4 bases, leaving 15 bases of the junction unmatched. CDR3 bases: TGTGCCAGCAGCTCTCTGTCCTTAGCGGGAAGGGGGACAGATACGCAGTATTTT. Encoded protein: CASSSLSLAGRGTDTQYF.

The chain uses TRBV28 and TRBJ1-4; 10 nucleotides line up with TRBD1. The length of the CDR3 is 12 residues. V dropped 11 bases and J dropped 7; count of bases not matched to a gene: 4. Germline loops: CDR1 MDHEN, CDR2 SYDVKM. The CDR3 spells CAVRTGGEKLFF. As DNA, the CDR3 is TGTGCCGTCAGGACAGGGGGTGAAAAACTGTTTTTT. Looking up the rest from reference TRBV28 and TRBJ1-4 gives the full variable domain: DVKVTQSSRYLVKRTGEKVFLECVQDMDHENMFWYRQDPGLGLRLIYFSYDVKMKEKGDIPEGYSVSREKKERFSLILESASTNQTSMYLCAVRTGGEKLFFGSGTQLSVL.

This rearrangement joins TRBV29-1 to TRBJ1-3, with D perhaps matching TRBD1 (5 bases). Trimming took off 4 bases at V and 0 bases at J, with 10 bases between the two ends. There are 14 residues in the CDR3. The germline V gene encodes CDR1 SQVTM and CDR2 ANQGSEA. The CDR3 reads CSVAGLLSGNTIYF. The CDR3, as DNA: TGCAGCGTTGCGGGACTCCTCTCTGGAAACACCATATATTTT.

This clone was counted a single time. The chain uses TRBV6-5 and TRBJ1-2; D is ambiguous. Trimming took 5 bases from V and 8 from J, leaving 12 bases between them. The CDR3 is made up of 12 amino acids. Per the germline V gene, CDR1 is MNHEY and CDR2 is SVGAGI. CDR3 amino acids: CASSPETPGYTF. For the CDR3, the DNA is TGTGCCAGCAGTCCCGAGACACCCGGCTACACCTTC.

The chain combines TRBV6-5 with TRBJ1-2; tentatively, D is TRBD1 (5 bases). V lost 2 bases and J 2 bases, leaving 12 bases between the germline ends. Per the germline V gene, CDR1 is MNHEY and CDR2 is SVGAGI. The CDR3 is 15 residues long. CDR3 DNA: TGTGCCAGCAGTTACGATGGGGCGGGGAACTATGGCTACACCTTC. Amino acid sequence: CASSYDGAGNYGYTF.

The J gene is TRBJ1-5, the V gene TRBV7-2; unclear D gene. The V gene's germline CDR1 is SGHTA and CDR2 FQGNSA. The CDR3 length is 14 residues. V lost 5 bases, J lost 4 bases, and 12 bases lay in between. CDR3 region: CASSPTGINQPQHF. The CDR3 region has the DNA TGTGCCAGCAGCCCGACGGGAATTAATCAGCCCCAGCATTTT. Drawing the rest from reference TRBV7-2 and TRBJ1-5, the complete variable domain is GAGVSQSPSNKVTEKGKDVELRCDPISGHTALYWYRQSLGQGLEFLIYFQGNSAPDKSGLPSDRFSAERTGGSVSTLTIQRTQQEDSAVYLCASSPTGINQPQHFGDGTRLSIL.

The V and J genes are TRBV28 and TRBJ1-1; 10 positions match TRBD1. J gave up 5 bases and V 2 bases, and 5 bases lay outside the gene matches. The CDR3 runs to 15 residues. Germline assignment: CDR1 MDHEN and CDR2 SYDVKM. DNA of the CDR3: TGTGCCAGCAGTTTACCCGGGACAGGGGAAACTGAAGCTTTCTTT. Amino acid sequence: CASSLPGTGETEAFF. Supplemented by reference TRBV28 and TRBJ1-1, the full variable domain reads DVKVTQSSRYLVKRTGEKVFLECVQDMDHENMFWYRQDPGLGLRLIYFSYDVKMKEKGDIPEGYSVSREKKERFSLILESASTNQTSMYLCASSLPGTGETEAFFGQGTRLTVV.

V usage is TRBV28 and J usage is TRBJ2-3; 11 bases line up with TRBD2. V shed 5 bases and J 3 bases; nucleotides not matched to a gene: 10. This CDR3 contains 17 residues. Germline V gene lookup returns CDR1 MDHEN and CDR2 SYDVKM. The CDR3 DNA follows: TGTGCCAGCAGTCCAATAGCGGGAGGGCCGAGTACAGATACGCAGTATTTT. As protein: CASSPIAGGPSTDTQYF.

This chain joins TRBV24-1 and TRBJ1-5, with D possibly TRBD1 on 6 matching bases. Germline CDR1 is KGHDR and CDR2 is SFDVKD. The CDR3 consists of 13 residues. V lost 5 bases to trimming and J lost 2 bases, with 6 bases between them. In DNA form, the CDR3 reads TGTGCCACCAGTGGACAGGGCAATCAGCCCCAGCATTTT. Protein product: CATSGQGNQPQHF.

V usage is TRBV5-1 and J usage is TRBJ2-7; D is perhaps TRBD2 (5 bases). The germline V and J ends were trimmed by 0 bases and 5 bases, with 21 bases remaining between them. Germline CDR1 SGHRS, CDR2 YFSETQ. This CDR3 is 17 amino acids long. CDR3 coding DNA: TGCGCCAGCAGCTTGGGAAGGGTTGAACTAGTACACCACGAGCAGTACTTC. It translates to CASSLGRVELVHHEQYF.

The CDR3 protein is CASSPGQNYEQYF. The CDR3 region has the DNA TGTGCCAGTAGTCCGGGACAGAACTACGAGCAGTACTTC. V and J are TRBV19 and TRBJ2-7; 7 bases are shared with TRBD1. The CDR3 runs to 13 residues. With 5 bases clipped from V and 3 bases from J, the junction kept 4 bases outside the gene matches. Germline V gives CDR1 LNHDA, CDR2 SQIVND (reference sequence).

The CDR3 DNA reads as TGTGCCAGCAGTTTAGGGGGGGACGGAAACACCATATATTTT. This sequence encodes CASSLGGDGNTIYF. V and J are TRBV28 and TRBJ1-3; possible D gene TRBD1, 5 bases. Germline V gives CDR1 MDHEN, CDR2 SYDVKM. V gave up 2 bases and J gave up 4 bases, with 9 bases separating them. This CDR3 contains 14 residues.

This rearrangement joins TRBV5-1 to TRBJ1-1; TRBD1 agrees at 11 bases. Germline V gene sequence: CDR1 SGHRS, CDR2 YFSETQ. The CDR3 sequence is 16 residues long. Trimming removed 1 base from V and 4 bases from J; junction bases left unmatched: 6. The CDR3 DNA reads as TGCGCCAGCAGCTTGACCTCCGGGACAGGGGGCACTGAAGCTTTCTTT. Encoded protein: CASSLTSGTGGTEAFF.

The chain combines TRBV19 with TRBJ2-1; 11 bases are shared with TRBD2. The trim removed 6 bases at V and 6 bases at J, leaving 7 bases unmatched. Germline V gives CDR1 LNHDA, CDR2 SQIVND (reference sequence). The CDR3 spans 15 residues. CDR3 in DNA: TGTGCCAGTAGACCCGGGACTAGCGGAGCCAATGAGCAGTTCTTC. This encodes CASRPGTSGANEQFF.

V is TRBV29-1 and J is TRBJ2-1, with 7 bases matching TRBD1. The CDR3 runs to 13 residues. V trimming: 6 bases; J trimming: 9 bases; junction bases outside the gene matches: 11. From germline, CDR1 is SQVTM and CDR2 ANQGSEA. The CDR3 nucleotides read TGCAGCGTCGAGAGACAGGGAAAGGCTGAGCAGTTCTTC. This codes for CSVERQGKAEQFF.

CDR3 residues: CATRVGDNYGYTF. The DNA for the CDR3 is TGTGCCACGCGAGTGGGAGATAACTATGGCTACACCTTC. This chain links TRBV6-6 with TRBJ1-2, with D unresolved. Trimming removed 10 bases at V and 1 base at J, with 13 bases between. Germline V lookup: CDR1 MNHNY, CDR2 SVGAGI (reference sequence). The CDR3 runs to 13 residues.

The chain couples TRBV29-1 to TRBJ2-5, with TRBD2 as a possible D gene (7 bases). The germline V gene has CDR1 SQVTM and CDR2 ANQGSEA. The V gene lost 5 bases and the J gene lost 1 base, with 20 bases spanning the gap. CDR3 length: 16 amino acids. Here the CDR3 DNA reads TGCAGCGTTCAGGGGAAGGTAGCGGGCTTCCAAGAGACCCAGTACTTC. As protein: CSVQGKVAGFQETQYF. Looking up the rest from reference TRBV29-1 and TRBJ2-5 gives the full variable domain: SAVISQKPSRDICQRGTSLTIQCQVDSQVTMMFWYRQQPGQSLTLIATANQGSEATYESGFVIDKFPISRPNLTFSTLTVSNMSPEDSSIYLCSVQGKVAGFQETQYFGPGTRLLVL.